The 7 T cell receptor beta chains below all came from one sample that was sequenced in a study of cytomegalovirus exposure and HLA in healthy donors. 13 Jbeta primers and 60 Vbeta primers were used for the PCR. The repertoire was sequenced with immunoSEQ multiplex PCR; TCRdb's copy has only in-frame clones and lacks some. The sample contains under 50,000 clones, about 85% of which appear only once. Sequencing was carried out using PBMCs. These receptors were taken from a woman aged 40 to 50 in good health and CMV-seropositive.

In its sample, this clone was seen a few times. V usage is TRBV4-1 and J usage is TRBJ1-4; tentative D call: TRBD1 (6 bases). CDR3 length equals 18 residues. V was cut by 3 bases and J by 0 bases, with 17 bases left in between. CDR1 and CDR2 from the germline V gene are MGHRA and YSYEKL. CDR3 sequence (DNA): TGCGCCAGCAGCCACTCGACAGGTACCTCTACAACTAATGAAAAACTGTTTTTT. Its protein product is CASSHSTGTSTTNEKLFF.

There are a few counts of this clone. The chain has TRBV7-2 and TRBJ2-5, with D perhaps matching TRBD2 (5 bases). Trimming stripped 4 bases from V and 7 bases from J, with 19 bases between. The CDR3 runs 15 residues. Germline CDR1 is SGHTA and CDR2 is FQGNSA. The CDR3 nucleotides are TGTGCCAGCAGCTCCGAGATGAGGGCAAGAGGGACCCAGTACTTC. Translation: CASSSEMRARGTQYF.

V usage is TRBV6-5 and J usage is TRBJ1-5; TRBD1 might be the D (5 bases). The CDR3 loop spans 13 amino acids. Trimming left V 6 bases short and J 5 bases short, with 11 bases between. Germline V lookup: CDR1 MNHEY, CDR2 SVGAGI. The CDR3 nucleotides are TGTGCCAGCAGCTCCGGGGGGTATCAGCCCCAGCATTTT. This sequence encodes CASSSGGYQPQHF.

The genes are TRBV19 and TRBJ2-7; 7 nucleotides align to TRBD1. The CDR3 totals 14 residues. The germline gives CDR1 LNHDA, CDR2 SQIVND (reference sequence). The J segment lost 7 bases and the V segment lost 3 bases, leaving 9 bases of the junction unmatched. The CDR3, as DNA: TGTGCCAGTAGTATTATCGACAGGGTGGGGGAGCAGTACTTC. It specifies CASSIIDRVGEQYF.

The chain recombines TRBV2 with TRBJ1-2; D is possibly TRBD1 (6 bases). Trimming took off 4 bases at V and 8 bases at J, with 8 bases between the two ends. CDR1 and CDR2 (germline): SNHLY, FYNNEI. This CDR3 has 11 residues. The CDR3 region has the DNA TGTGCCAGCAGTGCAGGGGAAGGCTACACCTTC. This codes for CASSAGEGYTF.

This clone was observed a few times. The chain couples TRBV30 to TRBJ1-2; D call uncertain. The CDR3 runs to 15 residues. V was shortened by 2 bases and J by 2 bases, with 15 bases between the two germline ends. Germline V gene sequence: CDR1 GTSNPN, CDR2 SVGIG (reference sequence). CDR3 loop: CAWSPAASKNYGYTF. The CDR3 DNA is TGTGCCTGGAGTCCCGCTGCTAGCAAAAACTATGGCTACACCTTC.

This rearrangement joins TRBV2 to TRBJ2-1; 13 positions match TRBD2. V was clipped by 7 bases and J by 9 bases; unmatched bases: 21. Germline V lookup: CDR1 SNHLY, CDR2 FYNNEI. This CDR3 has 19 amino acids. The CDR3 coding sequence is TGTGCCAGCACCCAATCGGGACTAGCGGGAATTGGCCAATGGGGTGAGCAGTTCTTC. Translating gives CASTQSGLAGIGQWGEQFF. Full variable domain (rest looked up from reference TRBV2 and TRBJ2-1): EPEVTQTPSHQVTQMGQEVILRCVPISNHLYFYWYRQILGQKVEFLVSFYNNEISEKSEIFDDQFSVERPDGSNFTLKIRSTKLEDSAMYFCASTQSGLAGIGQWGEQFFGPGTRLTVL.